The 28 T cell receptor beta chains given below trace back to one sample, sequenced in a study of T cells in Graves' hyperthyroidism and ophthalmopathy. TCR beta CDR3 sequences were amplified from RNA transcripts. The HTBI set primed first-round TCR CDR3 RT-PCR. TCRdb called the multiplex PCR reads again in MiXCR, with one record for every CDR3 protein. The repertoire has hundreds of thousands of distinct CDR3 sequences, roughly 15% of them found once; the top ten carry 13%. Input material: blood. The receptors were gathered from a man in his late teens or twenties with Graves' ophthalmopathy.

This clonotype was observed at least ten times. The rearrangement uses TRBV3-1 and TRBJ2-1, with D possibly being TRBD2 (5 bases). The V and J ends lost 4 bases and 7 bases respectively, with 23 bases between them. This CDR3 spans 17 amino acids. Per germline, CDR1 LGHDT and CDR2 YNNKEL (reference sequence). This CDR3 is CASSPMTVAGNRNEQFF. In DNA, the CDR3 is TGTGCCAGCAGCCCTATGACTGTTGCGGGTAATCGGAATGAGCAGTTCTTC.

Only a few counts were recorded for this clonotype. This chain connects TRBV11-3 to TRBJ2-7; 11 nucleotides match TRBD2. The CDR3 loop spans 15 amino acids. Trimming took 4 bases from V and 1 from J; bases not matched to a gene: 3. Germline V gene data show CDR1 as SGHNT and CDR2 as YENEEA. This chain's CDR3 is CASSSLAGGSYEQYF. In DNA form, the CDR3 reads TGTGCCAGCAGCTCTCTAGCGGGGGGTTCCTACGAGCAGTACTTC.

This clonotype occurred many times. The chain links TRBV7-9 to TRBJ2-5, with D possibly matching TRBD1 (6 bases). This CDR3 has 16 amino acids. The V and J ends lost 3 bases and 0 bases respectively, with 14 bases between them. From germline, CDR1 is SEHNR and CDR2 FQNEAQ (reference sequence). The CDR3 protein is CASSFSLQGYQETQYF. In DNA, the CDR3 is TGTGCCAGCAGCTTTAGCTTACAGGGATACCAAGAGACCCAGTACTTC.

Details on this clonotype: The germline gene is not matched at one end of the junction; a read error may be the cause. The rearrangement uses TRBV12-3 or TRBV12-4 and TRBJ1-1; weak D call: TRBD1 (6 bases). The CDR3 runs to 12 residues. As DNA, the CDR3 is TGTGCCAGCACTTTAGGGGGGTCTGAAGCTTTCTTT. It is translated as CASTLGGSEAFF.

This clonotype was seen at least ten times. The chain's CDR3 is CASSYRAGGAEEQYF. DNA for the CDR3: TGTGCCAGCAGTTATAGGGCAGGGGGAGCGGAGGAGCAGTACTTC. This chain connects TRBV6-1 to TRBJ2-7; TRBD1 aligns across 7 bases. In germline, CDR1 is MNHNS, CDR2 SASEGT. The CDR3 runs to 15 residues. J was trimmed by 7 bases and V by 5 bases; bases with no gene match: 14.

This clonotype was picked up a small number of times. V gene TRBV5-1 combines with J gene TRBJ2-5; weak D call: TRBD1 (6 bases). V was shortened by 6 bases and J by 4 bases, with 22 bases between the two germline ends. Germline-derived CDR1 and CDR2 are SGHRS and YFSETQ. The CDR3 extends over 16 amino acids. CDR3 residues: CASTPPAAGARETQYF. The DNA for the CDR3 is TGCGCCAGCACCCCCCCGGCAGCAGGGGCAAGAGAGACCCAGTACTTC.

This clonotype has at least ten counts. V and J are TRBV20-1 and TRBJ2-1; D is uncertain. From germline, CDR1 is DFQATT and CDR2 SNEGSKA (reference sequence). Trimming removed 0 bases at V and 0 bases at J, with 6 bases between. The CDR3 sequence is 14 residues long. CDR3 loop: CSARDDFSYNEQFF. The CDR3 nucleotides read TGCAGTGCTAGAGATGATTTCTCCTACAATGAGCAGTTCTTC.

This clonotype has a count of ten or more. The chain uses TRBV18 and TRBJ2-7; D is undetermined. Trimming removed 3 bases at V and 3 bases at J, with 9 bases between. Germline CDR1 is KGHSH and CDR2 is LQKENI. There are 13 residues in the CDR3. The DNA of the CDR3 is TGTGCCAGCTCACCGGGGAACTACTACGAGCAGTACTTC. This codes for CASSPGNYYEQYF.

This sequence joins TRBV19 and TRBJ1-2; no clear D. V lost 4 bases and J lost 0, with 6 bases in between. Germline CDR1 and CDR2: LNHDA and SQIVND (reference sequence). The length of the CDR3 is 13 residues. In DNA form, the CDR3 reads TGTGCCAGTAGTACGGGTCCTAACTATGGCTACACCTTC. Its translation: CASSTGPNYGYTF.

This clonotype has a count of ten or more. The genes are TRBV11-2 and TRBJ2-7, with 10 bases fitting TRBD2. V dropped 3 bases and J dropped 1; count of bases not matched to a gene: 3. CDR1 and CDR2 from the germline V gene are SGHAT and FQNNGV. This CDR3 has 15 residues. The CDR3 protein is CASSFLAGVSYEQYF. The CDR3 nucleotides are TGTGCCAGCAGCTTTCTAGCGGGAGTTTCCTACGAGCAGTACTTC.

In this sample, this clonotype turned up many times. CDR3 amino acids: CASSVGGRLDEQYF. CDR3 in DNA: TGTGCCAGCAGCGTAGGCGGGAGGCTGGACGAGCAGTACTTC. The V call is TRBV9, the J call TRBJ2-7, with TRBD2 matching over 8 bases. Germline assignment: CDR1 SGDLS and CDR2 YYNGEE. The CDR3 consists of 14 residues. Trimming took 0 bases from V and 5 from J; bases not matched to a gene: 4.

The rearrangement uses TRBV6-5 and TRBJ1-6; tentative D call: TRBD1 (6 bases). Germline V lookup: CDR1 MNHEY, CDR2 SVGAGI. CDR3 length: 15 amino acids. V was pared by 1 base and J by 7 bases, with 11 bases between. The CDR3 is CASSYWGQGNSPLHF. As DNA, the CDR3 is TGTGCCAGCAGTTACTGGGGGCAGGGGAATTCACCCCTCCACTTT.

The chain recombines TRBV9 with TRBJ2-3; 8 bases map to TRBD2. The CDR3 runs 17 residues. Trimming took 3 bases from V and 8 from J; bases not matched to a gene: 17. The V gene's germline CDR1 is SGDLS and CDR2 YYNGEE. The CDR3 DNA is TGTGCCAGCAGCGCCAAGTGGGGGGGGACTAGAAATGGTACGCAGTATTTT. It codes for CASSAKWGGTRNGTQYF. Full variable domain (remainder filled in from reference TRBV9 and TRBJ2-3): DSGVTQTPKHLITATGQRVTLRCSPRSGDLSVYWYQQSLDQGLQFLIQYYNGEERAKGNILERFSAQQFPDLHSELNLSSLELGDSALYFCASSAKWGGTRNGTQYFGPGTRLTVL.

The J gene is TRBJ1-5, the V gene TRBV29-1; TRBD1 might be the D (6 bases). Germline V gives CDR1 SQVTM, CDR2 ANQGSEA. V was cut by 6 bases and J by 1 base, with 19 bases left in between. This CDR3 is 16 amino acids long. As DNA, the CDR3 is TGCAGCGTCACCTTGGATGGGGGCCCAAGCAATCAGCCCCAGCATTTT. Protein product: CSVTLDGGPSNQPQHF. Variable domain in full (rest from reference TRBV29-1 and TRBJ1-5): SAVISQKPSRDICQRGTSLTIQCQVDSQVTMMFWYRQQPGQSLTLIATANQGSEATYESGFVIDKFPISRPNLTFSTLTVSNMSPEDSSIYLCSVTLDGGPSNQPQHFGDGTRLSIL.

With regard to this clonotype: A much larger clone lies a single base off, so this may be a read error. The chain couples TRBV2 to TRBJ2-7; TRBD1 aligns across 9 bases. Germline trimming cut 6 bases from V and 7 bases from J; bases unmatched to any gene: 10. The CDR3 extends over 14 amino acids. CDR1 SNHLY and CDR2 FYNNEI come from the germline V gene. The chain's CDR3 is CASRAGQGIDEQYF. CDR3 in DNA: TGTGCCAGCAGGGCGGGACAGGGTATCGATGAGCAGTACTTC.

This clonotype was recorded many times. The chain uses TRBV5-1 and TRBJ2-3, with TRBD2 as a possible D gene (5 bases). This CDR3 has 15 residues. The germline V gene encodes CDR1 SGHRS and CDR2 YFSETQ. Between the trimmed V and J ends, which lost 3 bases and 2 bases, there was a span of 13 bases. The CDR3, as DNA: TGCGCCAGCAGCTGGGGAGCGCCCTCCACAGATACGCAGTATTTT. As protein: CASSWGAPSTDTQYF.

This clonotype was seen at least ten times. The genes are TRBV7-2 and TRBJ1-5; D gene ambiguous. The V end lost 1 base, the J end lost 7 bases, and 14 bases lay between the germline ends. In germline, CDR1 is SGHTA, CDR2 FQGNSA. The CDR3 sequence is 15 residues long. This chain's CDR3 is CASSLDSHLNQPQHF. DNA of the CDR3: TGTGCCAGCAGCTTAGACAGCCATTTGAACCAGCCCCAGCATTTT.

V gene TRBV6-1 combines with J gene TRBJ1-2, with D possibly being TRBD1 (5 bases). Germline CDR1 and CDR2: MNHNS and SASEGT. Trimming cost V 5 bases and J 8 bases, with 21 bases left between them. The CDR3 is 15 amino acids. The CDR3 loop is CASSLLRGEAGGYTF. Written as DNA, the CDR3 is TGTGCCAGCAGTCTACTCCGGGGGGAGGCCGGGGGCTACACCTTC.

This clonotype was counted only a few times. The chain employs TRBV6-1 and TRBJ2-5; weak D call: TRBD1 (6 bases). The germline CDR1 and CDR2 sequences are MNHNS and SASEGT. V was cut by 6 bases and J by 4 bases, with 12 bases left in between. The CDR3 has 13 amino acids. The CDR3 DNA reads TGTGCCAGCAGCCAGGGGTCCGCAGAGACCCAGTACTTC. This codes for CASSQGSAETQYF.

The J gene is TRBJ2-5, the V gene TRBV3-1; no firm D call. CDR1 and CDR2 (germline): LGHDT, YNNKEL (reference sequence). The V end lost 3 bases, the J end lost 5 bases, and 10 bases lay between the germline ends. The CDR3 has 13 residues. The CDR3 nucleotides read TGTGCCAGCAGCCAGGCTCATTTGGAGACCCAGTACTTC. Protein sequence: CASSQAHLETQYF.

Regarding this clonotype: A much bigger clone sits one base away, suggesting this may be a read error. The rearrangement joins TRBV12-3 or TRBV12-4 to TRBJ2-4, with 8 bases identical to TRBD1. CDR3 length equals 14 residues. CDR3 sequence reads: CASSQGAAKNIRYF. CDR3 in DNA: TGTGCCAGCAGTCAGGGGGCAGCCAAAAACATTCGGTACTTC.

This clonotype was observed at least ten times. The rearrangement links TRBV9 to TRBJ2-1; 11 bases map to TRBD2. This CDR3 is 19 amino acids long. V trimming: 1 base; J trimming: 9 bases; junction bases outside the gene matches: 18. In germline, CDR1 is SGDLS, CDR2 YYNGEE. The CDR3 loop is CASSVHPGLAELFGIEQFF. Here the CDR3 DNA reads TGTGCCAGCAGCGTACACCCGGGACTAGCGGAGTTATTCGGTATTGAGCAGTTCTTC.

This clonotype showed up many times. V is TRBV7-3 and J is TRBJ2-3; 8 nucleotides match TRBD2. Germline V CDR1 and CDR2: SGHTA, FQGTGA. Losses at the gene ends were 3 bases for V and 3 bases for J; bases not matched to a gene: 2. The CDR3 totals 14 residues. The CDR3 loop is CASSFLAGTDTQYF. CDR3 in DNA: TGTGCCAGCAGCTTCCTAGCGGGTACAGATACGCAGTATTTT.

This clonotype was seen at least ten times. This chain's CDR3 is CSASPIQGRGDTQYF. The CDR3 DNA is TGCAGTGCTAGCCCAATACAGGGGAGGGGAGATACGCAGTATTTT. This sequence joins TRBV20-1 and TRBJ2-3; D possibly uses TRBD1 or TRBD2 (7 bases each). Germline assignment: CDR1 DFQATT and CDR2 SNEGSKA (reference sequence). The CDR3 is made up of 15 amino acids. V lost 3 bases and J 5 bases, leaving 18 bases between the germline ends.

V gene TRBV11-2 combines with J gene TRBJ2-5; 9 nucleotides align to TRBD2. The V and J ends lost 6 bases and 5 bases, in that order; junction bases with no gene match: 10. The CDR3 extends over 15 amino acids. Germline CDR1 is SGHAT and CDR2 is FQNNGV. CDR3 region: CASSWTSVGEETQYF. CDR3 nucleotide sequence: TGTGCCAGCAGTTGGACTAGCGTGGGTGAGGAGACCCAGTACTTC.

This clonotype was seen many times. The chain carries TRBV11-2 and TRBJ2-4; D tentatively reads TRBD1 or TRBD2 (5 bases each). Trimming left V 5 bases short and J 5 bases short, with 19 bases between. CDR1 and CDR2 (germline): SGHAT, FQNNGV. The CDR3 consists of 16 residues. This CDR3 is CASSPGTRSAENIQYF. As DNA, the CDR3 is TGTGCCAGCAGCCCGGGGACGCGCAGCGCGGAAAACATTCAGTACTTC.

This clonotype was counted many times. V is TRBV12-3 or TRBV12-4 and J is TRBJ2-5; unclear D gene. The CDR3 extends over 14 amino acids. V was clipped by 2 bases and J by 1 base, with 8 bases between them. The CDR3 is CASSLYTVQETQYF. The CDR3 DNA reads TGTGCCAGCAGTTTATATACAGTCCAAGAGACCCAGTACTTC.

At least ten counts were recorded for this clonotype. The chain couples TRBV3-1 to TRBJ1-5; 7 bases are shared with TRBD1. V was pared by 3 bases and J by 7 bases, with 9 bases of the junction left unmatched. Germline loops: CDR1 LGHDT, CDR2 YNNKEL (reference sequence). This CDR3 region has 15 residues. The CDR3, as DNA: TGTGCCAGCAGCCACCGGGACAGTCATGGGCAGCCCCAGCATTTT. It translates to CASSHRDSHGQPQHF.